These 22 T cell receptor beta chains were sequenced from one sample in a study of T cells in Graves' hyperthyroidism and ophthalmopathy. Amplified regions were TCR beta CDR3 sequences from RNA transcripts. A set of HTBI primers served as the primers for a first-round RT-PCR of the TCR CDR3. TCRdb processed the multiplex PCR reads anew with MiXCR; each CDR3 protein has one entry. The sample consists of 300,000 or so distinct CDR3 sequences, 15% to 20% of them appearing once. Sequencing input: blood. The receptors originated from a woman aged 55-69 years with Graves' ophthalmopathy.

This clonotype has ten or more counts. The chain employs TRBV20-1 and TRBJ2-1; D perhaps matches TRBD1 (6 bases). V was clipped by 2 bases and J by 4 bases, with 12 bases between them. Germline assignment: CDR1 DFQATT and CDR2 SNEGSKA (reference sequence). This CDR3 has 14 residues. CDR3 sequence reads: CSARWGRNYNEQFF. For the CDR3, the DNA is TGCAGTGCTAGATGGGGGCGAAATTACAATGAGCAGTTCTTC.

The sample holds many counts of this clonotype. The rearrangement joins TRBV10-2 to TRBJ2-3; maybe TRBD1 (6 bases). Trimming took 6 bases from V and 5 from J, leaving 12 bases between them. The V gene's germline CDR1 is WSHSY and CDR2 SAAADI. The CDR3 has 13 amino acids. The CDR3 is CASSGQQGDTQYF. CDR3 DNA: TGCGCCAGCAGCGGACAACAGGGAGATACGCAGTATTTT.

This clonotype was picked up many times. The chain links TRBV27 to TRBJ2-1, with 8 bases matching TRBD1. Germline V gene sequence: CDR1 MNHEY, CDR2 SMNVEV (reference sequence). J gave up 7 bases and V 2 bases, and 7 bases lay outside the gene matches. The CDR3 runs to 15 residues. This chain's CDR3 is CASSLRGQGLNEQFF. DNA for the CDR3: TGTGCCAGCAGTTTACGTGGACAGGGTTTGAATGAGCAGTTCTTC.

This clonotype was observed at least ten times. CDR3: CASSQSGRGYGYTF. Written as DNA, the CDR3 is TGTGCCAGCAGCCAGTCGGGACGGGGCTATGGCTACACCTTC. V usage is TRBV3-1 and J usage is TRBJ1-2, with D perhaps matching TRBD1 (5 bases). Deletions cut 3 bases from V and 4 bases from J, with 12 bases between. CDR1 and CDR2 (germline): LGHDT, YNNKEL (reference sequence). The CDR3 contains 14 residues.

V is TRBV19 and J is TRBJ1-1; D remains ambiguous. The CDR3 extends over 11 amino acids. The V and J ends lost 7 bases and 3 bases respectively, with 6 bases between them. Looked up from germline, CDR1 is LNHDA and CDR2 is SQIVND (reference sequence). This CDR3 is CASIAYTEAFF. DNA for the CDR3: TGTGCCAGTATTGCGTACACTGAAGCTTTCTTT.

Concerning this clonotype: Possible read error: a much larger clone is one base away. V gene TRBV6-2 or TRBV6-3 combines with J gene TRBJ2-2, with D uncertain. This CDR3 has 15 residues. The V and J ends lost 6 bases and 4 bases respectively, with 15 bases between them. Germline CDR1 MNHEY, CDR2 SVGEGT. The chain's CDR3 is CASRVGDASTGELFF. The CDR3 nucleotides are TGTGCCAGCAGAGTAGGAGACGCGAGCACCGGGGAGCTGTTTTTT.

This clonotype has at least ten counts. The chain employs TRBV20-1 and TRBJ2-1, with 7 bases lining up with TRBD2. The V gene end was trimmed by 0 bases and the J gene end by 9 bases; junction bases not matched to a gene: 5. CDR1 and CDR2 (germline): DFQATT, SNEGSKA (reference sequence). The CDR3 runs 13 residues. The CDR3 is CSARDSSGGEQFF. The CDR3, as DNA: TGCAGTGCTAGAGATTCATCGGGAGGTGAGCAGTTCTTC.

This clonotype was seen more than once but under ten times. V gene TRBV28 combines with J gene TRBJ1-4; the D is unclear. The CDR3 is made up of 12 amino acids. Trimming removed 2 bases from V and 5 bases from J, with 3 bases in between. Germline V gives CDR1 MDHEN, CDR2 SYDVKM. CDR3 region: CASSLMNEKLFF. The CDR3, as DNA: TGTGCCAGCAGTTTAATGAATGAAAAACTGTTTTTT.

V is TRBV27 and J is TRBJ2-7; 11 bases map to TRBD1. Germline trimming cut 6 bases from V and 5 bases from J; bases unmatched to any gene: 6. Germline assignment: CDR1 MNHEY and CDR2 SMNVEV (reference sequence). The CDR3 consists of 14 residues. This CDR3 reads CASSAGTGGNEQYF. The CDR3 coding sequence is TGTGCCAGCAGCGCCGGGACAGGGGGGAACGAGCAGTACTTC.

This sequence joins TRBV29-1 and TRBJ2-5; 8 bases fit TRBD1. Looked up from germline, CDR1 is SQVTM and CDR2 is ANQGSEA. The CDR3 runs 12 residues. V lost 6 bases, J lost 5 bases, and 5 bases stayed unmatched. The CDR3 sequence is CSVSRGQETQYF. The CDR3 DNA reads as TGCAGCGTAAGCAGGGGGCAGGAGACCCAGTACTTC.

This clonotype has a count of ten or more. The chain is built from TRBV19 and TRBJ2-3; D unclear. Germline lookup yields CDR1 LNHDA and CDR2 SQIVND (reference sequence). The length of the CDR3 is 16 residues. Trimming cost V 3 bases and J 0 bases, with 13 bases left between them. The CDR3 DNA is TGTGCCAGTAGTATCCTCAGCCCGTCCAGCACAGATACGCAGTATTTT. Encoded protein: CASSILSPSSTDTQYF.

This clonotype came up many times. This chain links TRBV18 with TRBJ2-1; D uncertain. Germline V CDR1 and CDR2: KGHSH, LQKENI. The V gene lost 2 bases and the J gene lost 6 bases, with 11 bases spanning the gap. The CDR3 has 14 amino acids. The CDR3 loop reads CASSPSDRANEQFF. For the CDR3, the DNA is TGTGCCAGCTCACCATCCGATCGCGCCAATGAGCAGTTCTTC. The complete variable domain, with remaining parts taken from reference TRBV18 and TRBJ2-1, reads NAGVMQNPRHLVRRRGQEARLRCSPMKGHSHVYWYRQLPEEGLKFMVYLQKENIIDESGMPKERFSAEFPKEGPSILRIQQVVRGDSAAYFCASSPSDRANEQFFGPGTRLTVL.

In its sample, this clonotype was seen many times. The rearrangement links TRBV3-1 to TRBJ2-2; D is perhaps TRBD1 (5 bases). V was trimmed by 0 bases and J by 3 bases, leaving 8 bases between them. The CDR3 contains 15 residues. Per the germline V gene, CDR1 is LGHDT and CDR2 is YNNKEL (reference sequence). CDR3 sequence: CASSQDPGYTGELFF. CDR3 bases: TGTGCCAGCAGCCAAGATCCAGGGTACACCGGGGAGCTGTTTTTT.

This clonotype was picked up many times. In DNA, the CDR3 is TGCGCCAGCAGCCAAGAGACGGACAGGATATACGAGCAGTACTTC. This encodes CASSQETDRIYEQYF. The V gene is TRBV4-3, the J gene TRBJ2-7; 7 bases fit TRBD1. J was trimmed by 4 bases and V by 0 bases; bases with no gene match: 6. The V gene's germline CDR1 is LGHNA and CDR2 YSLEER. The CDR3 length is 15 residues.

This clonotype showed up many times. CDR3: CSAQRGTANTGELFF. CDR3 DNA sequence: TGCAGCGCCCAGCGGGGGACCGCGAACACCGGGGAGCTGTTTTTT. The chain combines TRBV29-1 with TRBJ2-2, with 8 bases matching TRBD2. Losses at the gene ends were 7 bases for V and 0 bases for J; bases not matched to a gene: 7. From germline, CDR1 is SQVTM and CDR2 ANQGSEA. The CDR3 totals 15 residues.

This chain uses TRBV30 with TRBJ1-1; 9 bases fit TRBD1. The junction had 11 bases not matched to a gene; V was cut back by 4 bases and J by 11 bases. CDR1 GTSNPN and CDR2 SVGIG come from the germline V gene (reference sequence). CDR3 length equals 13 residues. The CDR3 is CAWIRGTGSVAFF. The CDR3 nucleotides are TGTGCCTGGATCCGCGGGACAGGGTCGGTGGCTTTCTTT.

The table lists this clonotype with many counts. The rearrangement links TRBV20-1 to TRBJ2-3, with 9 nucleotides matching TRBD1. The germline V gene has CDR1 DFQATT and CDR2 SNEGSKA (reference sequence). The CDR3 consists of 16 residues. The V segment lost 4 bases and the J segment 3 bases; nucleotides outside the gene matches: 11. The CDR3 nucleotides are TGCAGTGCTACCCTCAGACAGGGGGTCATGACAGATACGCAGTATTTT. This codes for CSATLRQGVMTDTQYF.

This rearrangement joins TRBV20-1 to TRBJ2-7; D remains ambiguous. Germline CDR1 and CDR2: DFQATT and SNEGSKA (reference sequence). The CDR3 runs to 16 residues. Trimming took 1 base from V and 1 from J, leaving 17 bases between them. The CDR3 DNA sequence: TGCAGTGCTAGAGTCTCTTACACACGCGAATCCTACGAGCAGTACTTC. This gives the protein CSARVSYTRESYEQYF.

This clonotype was counted ten times or more. This rearrangement joins TRBV3-1 to TRBJ2-2, with 13 bases that match TRBD2. Germline V gene sequence: CDR1 LGHDT, CDR2 YNNKEL (reference sequence). The CDR3 is 18 amino acids. V trimming: 5 bases; J trimming: 5 bases; junction bases outside the gene matches: 11. CDR3: CASSDGTSGATGTGELFF. The CDR3 bases are TGTGCCAGCAGCGACGGGACTAGCGGGGCTACGGGTACCGGGGAGCTGTTTTTT.

Ten or more counts support this clonotype. V gene TRBV12-3 or TRBV12-4 combines with J gene TRBJ1-5; no firm D call. V dropped 2 bases and J dropped 9 bases, with 8 bases sitting between them. The CDR3 runs to 12 residues. The CDR3 DNA reads TGTGCCAGCAGTTTACAGGAGTCGCCCCAGCATTTT. Amino acids: CASSLQESPQHF.

V usage is TRBV7-9 and J usage is TRBJ2-3, with D tentatively TRBD2 (5 bases). Germline V gene sequence: CDR1 SEHNR, CDR2 FQNEAQ (reference sequence). This CDR3 spans 14 amino acids. V gave up 3 bases and J gave up 9 bases, with 16 bases separating them. The CDR3 sequence is CASSFDPTIATQYF. The CDR3 coding sequence is TGTGCCAGCAGCTTCGACCCGACTATCGCCACGCAGTATTTT.

V usage is TRBV20-1 and J usage is TRBJ2-1; 7 bases fit TRBD2. Germline V gives CDR1 DFQATT, CDR2 SNEGSKA (reference sequence). After removal of 3 bases from V and 0 bases from J, the junction contained 11 bases not matched to a gene. The CDR3 length is 17 residues. The CDR3 DNA follows: TGCAGTGCTAGTTTGAGGCCTAGCGGAGCCTCCTACAATGAGCAGTTCTTC. Protein: CSASLRPSGASYNEQFF.